This paragraph reports one T cell receptor (beta chain). Sequenced by immunoSEQ multiplex PCR; TCRdb stores in-frame clones only, minus some. The table lists approximately 78,000 clones, 86% of them singletons, with around 7% in the top ten. These data are taken from a study of OX40 agonist ivuxolimab in advanced cancers. Germline V CDR1 and CDR2: MNHEY, SVGAGI. Trimming cost V 3 bases and J 2 bases, with 12 bases left between them. The CDR3 spans 15 residues. The receptor comes from an adult with an advanced solid tumor such as melanoma, head and neck, liver or kidney cancer. Sequencing used CD4+ or CD8+ T cells sorted from blood, obtained in a trial of the OX40 agonist ivuxolimab. J is TRBJ2-3 and V is TRBV6-5; D perhaps matches TRBD2 (6 bases). The CDR3 protein is CASSYGDSATDTQYF. CDR3 DNA: TGTGCCAGCAGTTATGGGGACTCGGCCACAGATACGCAGTATTTT.